This T cell receptor (beta chain) was retrieved from a study of T cells in Graves' hyperthyroidism and ophthalmopathy. TCR beta CDR3 regions were amplified from RNA transcripts. The HTBI primer set drove a first-round RT-PCR of the TCR CDR3. TCRdb re-called the multiplex PCR reads with MiXCR, one entry per CDR3 protein. The data show 500,000 to 800,000 distinct CDR3 sequences, 40% to 55% seen once. The CDR3 extends over 11 amino acids. Trimming stripped 7 bases from V and 11 bases from J, with 11 bases between. Germline V gives CDR1 SGHTA, CDR2 FQGTGA. Reasons for excluding patients were uncontrolled infection, other autoimmune disease, pregnancy or lactation. This clonotype was observed many times.

Sequences were obtained from peripheral blood or thyroid tissue (not recorded which). This receptor was obtained from an adult man with Graves' disease, either hyperthyroidism or ophthalmopathy (not recorded which). The V gene is TRBV7-3, the J gene TRBJ1-4; possible D gene TRBD1, 6 bases. CDR3 region: CASTPRGKLFF. The CDR3 bases are TGTGCCAGCACCCCGAGGGGGAAACTGTTTTTT.